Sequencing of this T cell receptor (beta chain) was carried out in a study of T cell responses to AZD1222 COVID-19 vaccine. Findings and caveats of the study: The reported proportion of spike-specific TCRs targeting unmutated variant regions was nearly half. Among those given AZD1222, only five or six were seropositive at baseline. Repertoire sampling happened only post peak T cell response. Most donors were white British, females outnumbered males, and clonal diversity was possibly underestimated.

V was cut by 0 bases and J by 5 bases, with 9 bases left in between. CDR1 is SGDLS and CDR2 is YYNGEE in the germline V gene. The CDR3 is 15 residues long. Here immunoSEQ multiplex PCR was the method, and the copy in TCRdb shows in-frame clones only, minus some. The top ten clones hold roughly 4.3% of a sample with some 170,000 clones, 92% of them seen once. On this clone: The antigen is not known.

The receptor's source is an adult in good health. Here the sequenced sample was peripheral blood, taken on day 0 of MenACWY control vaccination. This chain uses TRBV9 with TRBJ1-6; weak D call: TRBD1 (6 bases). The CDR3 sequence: CASSVGDTDNSPLHF. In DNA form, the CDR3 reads TGTGCCAGCAGCGTAGGGGACACAGATAATTCACCCCTCCACTTT.